This TCR beta chain comes out of a study of blood T cell repertoires in COVID-19. Study in general: Acute-phase and convalescent COVID-19 samples originated in the United States, Italy and Spain. Sources were T cells, B-cell-depleted T cells, or PBMCs; the material itself was cDNA or gDNA.

Germline values: CDR1 SNHLY, CDR2 FYNNEI. The V segment lost 2 bases and the J segment 4 bases; nucleotides outside the gene matches: 14. The CDR3 is made up of 19 amino acids. Original processing methods: Amplification from reference gene primers served as the basis for estimated nucleated cell counts. The data were produced by immunoSEQ multiplex PCR, yet TCRdb's version contains in-frame clones alone and is incomplete. V, J and clone size were drawn from that table, and D and trimming were deduced from the DNA. The data hold around 50,000 clones, with 86% observed a single time. The chain recombines TRBV2 with TRBJ1-5; 10 bases match TRBD1. The TCR sequence derives from a human donor in a cohort sampled during active COVID-19. Sequences were obtained from peripheral blood. DNA of the CDR3: TGTGCCAGCAGTGAAAGGGGGGGGACAGGGGACCGTCGTAATCAGCCCCAGCATTTT. It translates to CASSERGGTGDRRNQPQHF.